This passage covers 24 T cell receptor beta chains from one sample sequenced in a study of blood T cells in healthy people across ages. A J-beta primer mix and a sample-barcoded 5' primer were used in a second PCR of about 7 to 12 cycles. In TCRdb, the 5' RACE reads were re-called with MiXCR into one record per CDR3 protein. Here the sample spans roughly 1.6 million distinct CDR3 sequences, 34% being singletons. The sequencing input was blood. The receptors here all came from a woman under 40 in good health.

The CDR3 sequence is CTRGRGNEQFF. CDR3 bases: TGCACCAGGGGGAGGGGAAATGAGCAGTTCTTC. The V and J genes are TRBV20-1 and TRBJ2-1; tentatively, D is TRBD1 or TRBD2 (7 bases each). Germline lookup yields CDR1 DFQATT and CDR2 SNEGSKA (reference sequence). There are 11 residues in the CDR3.

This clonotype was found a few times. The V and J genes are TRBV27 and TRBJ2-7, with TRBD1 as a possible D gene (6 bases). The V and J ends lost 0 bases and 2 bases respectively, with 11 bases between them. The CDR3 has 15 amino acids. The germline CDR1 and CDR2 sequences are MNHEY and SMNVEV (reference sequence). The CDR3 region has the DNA TGTGCCAGCAGTTTATCCAGGGGCCCTGCCTACGAGCAGTACTTC. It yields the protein CASSLSRGPAYEQYF.

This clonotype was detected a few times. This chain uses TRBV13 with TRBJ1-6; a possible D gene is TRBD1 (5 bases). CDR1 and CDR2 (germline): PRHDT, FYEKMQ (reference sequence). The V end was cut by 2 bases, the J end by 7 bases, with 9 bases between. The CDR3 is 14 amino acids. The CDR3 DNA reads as TGTGCCAGCAGCTTACCGGGGCCAAATTCACCCCTCCACTTT. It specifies CASSLPGPNSPLHF.

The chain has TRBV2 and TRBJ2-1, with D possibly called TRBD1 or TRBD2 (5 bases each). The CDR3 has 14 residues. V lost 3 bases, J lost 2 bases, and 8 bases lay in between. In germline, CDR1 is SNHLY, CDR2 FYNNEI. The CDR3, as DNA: TGTGCCAGCAGTGACCGGGGCCCCTACAATGAGCAGTTCTTC. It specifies CASSDRGPYNEQFF.

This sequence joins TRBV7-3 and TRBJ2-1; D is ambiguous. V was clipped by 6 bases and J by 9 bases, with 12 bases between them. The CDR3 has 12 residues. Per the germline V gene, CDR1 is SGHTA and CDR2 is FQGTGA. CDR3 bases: TGTGCCAGCAGTTGGACGGGCGCTGAGCAGTTCTTC. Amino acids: CASSWTGAEQFF.

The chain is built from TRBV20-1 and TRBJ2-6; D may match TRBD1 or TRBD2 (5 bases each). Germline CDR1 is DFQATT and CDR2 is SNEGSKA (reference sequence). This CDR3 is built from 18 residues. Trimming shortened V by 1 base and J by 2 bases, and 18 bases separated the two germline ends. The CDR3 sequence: CSARGGNQRGPGANVLTF. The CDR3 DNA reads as TGCAGTGCTAGAGGGGGAAACCAAAGGGGACCTGGGGCCAACGTCCTGACTTTC.

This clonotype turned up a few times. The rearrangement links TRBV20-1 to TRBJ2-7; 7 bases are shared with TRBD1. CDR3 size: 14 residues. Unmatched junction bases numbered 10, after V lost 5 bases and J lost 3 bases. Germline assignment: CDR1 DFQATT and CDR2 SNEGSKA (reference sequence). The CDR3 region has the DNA TGCAGTGCTCCTAGGGACAGCCGCGTCTACGAGCAGTACTTC. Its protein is CSAPRDSRVYEQYF.

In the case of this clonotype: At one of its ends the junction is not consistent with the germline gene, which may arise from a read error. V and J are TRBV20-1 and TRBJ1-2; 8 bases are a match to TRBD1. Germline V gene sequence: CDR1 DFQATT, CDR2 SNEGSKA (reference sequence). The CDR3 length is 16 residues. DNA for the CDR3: TGCAGTGTTAGAGACGGGACAGGCGAAGCTAACTATGGCTACACCTTC. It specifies CSVRDGTGEANYGYTF.

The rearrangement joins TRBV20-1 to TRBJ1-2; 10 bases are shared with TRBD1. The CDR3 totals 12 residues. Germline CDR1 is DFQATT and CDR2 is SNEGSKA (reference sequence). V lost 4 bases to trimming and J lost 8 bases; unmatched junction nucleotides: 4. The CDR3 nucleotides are TGCAGTGCTACGGGACAGGGGTTAGGCTACACCTTC. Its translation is CSATGQGLGYTF.

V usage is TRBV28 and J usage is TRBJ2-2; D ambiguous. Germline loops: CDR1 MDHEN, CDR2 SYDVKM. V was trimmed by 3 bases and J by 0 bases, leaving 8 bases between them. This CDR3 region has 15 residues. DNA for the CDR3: TGTGCCAGCAGTTTGTCCCCCCCGAACACCGGGGAGCTGTTTTTT. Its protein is CASSLSPPNTGELFF. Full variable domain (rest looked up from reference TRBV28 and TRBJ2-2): DVKVTQSSRYLVKRTGEKVFLECVQDMDHENMFWYRQDPGLGLRLIYFSYDVKMKEKGDIPEGYSVSREKKERFSLILESASTNQTSMYLCASSLSPPNTGELFFGEGSRLTVL.

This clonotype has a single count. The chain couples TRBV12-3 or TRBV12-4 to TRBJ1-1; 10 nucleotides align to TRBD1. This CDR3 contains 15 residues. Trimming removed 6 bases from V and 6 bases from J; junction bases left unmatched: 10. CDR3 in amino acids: CASRRETGGASEAFF. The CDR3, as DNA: TGTGCCAGCAGACGCGAGACAGGGGGCGCATCTGAAGCTTTCTTT.

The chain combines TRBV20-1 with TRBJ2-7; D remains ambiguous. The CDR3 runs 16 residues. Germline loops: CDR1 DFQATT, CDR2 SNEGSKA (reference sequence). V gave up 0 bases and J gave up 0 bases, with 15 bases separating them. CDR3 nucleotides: TGCAGTGCTAGAGATCGTCGGAAAACCAGCTCCTACGAGCAGTACTTC. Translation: CSARDRRKTSSYEQYF.

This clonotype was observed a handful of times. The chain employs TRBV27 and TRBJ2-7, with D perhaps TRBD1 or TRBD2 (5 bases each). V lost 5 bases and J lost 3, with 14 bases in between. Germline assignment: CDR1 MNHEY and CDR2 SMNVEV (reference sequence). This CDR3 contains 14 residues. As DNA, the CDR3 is TGTGCCAGCAGTCCCCGGGACGTACTCTACGAGCAGTACTTC. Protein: CASSPRDVLYEQYF.

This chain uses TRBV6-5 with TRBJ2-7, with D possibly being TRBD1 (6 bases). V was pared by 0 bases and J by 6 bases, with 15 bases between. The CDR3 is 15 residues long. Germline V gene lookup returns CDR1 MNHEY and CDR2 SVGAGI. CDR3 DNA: TGTGCCAGCAGTTACTCGGGCGGCCAGGGGCGCGAGCAGTACTTC. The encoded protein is CASSYSGGQGREQYF.

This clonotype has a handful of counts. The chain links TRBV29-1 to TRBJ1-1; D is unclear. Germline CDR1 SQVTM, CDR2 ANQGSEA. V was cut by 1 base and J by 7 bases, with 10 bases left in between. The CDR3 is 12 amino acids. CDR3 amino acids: CSVEGGSSEAFF. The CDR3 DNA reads TGCAGCGTTGAAGGGGGTTCAAGTGAAGCTTTCTTT.

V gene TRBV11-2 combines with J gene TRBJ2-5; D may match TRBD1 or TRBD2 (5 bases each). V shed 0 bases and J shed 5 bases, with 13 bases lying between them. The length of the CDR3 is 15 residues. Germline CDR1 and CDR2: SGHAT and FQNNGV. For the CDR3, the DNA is TGTGCCAGCAGCTTAGAGGGTGGGGGACCGGAGACCCAGTACTTC. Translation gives CASSLEGGGPETQYF.

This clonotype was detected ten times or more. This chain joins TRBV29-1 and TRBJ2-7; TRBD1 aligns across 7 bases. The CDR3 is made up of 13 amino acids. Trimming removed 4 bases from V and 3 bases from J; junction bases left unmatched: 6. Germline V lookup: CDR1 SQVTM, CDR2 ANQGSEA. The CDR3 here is CSVAQGQSYEQYF. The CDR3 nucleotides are TGCAGCGTTGCACAGGGACAGAGCTACGAGCAGTACTTC.

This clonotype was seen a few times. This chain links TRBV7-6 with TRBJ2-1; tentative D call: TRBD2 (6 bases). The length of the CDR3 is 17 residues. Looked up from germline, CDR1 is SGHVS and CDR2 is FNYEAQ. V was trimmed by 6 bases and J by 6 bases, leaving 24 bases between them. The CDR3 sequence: CASSPFRSGVYFNEQFF. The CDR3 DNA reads TGTGCCAGCAGTCCTTTTAGGTCGGGAGTCTATTTCAATGAGCAGTTCTTC.

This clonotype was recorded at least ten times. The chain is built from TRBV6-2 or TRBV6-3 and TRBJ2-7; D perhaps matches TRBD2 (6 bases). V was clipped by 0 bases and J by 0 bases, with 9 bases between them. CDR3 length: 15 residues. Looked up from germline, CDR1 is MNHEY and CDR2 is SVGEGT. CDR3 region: CASSYSFGSSYEQYF. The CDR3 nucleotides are TGTGCCAGCAGTTACTCATTCGGGAGCTCCTACGAGCAGTACTTC.

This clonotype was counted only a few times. CDR3 DNA: TGTGCCAGCAGCTTACGGACAGGGAAAAACCAAGAGACCCAGTACTTC. It translates to CASSLRTGKNQETQYF. The V and J genes are TRBV11-2 and TRBJ2-5, with 8 bases aligning to TRBD1. CDR3 length equals 16 residues. Per the germline V gene, CDR1 is SGHAT and CDR2 is FQNNGV. The V segment lost 2 bases and the J segment 0 bases; nucleotides outside the gene matches: 5.

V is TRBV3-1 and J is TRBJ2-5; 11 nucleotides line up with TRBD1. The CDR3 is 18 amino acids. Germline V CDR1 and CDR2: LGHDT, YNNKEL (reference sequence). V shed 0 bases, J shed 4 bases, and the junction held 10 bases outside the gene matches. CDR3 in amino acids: CASSQDLGTGGLGETQYF. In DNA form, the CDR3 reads TGTGCCAGCAGCCAAGATTTAGGGACAGGGGGTCTGGGAGAGACCCAGTACTTC.

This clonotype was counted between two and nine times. The CDR3 DNA is TGTGCCAGCAGTTCAACCAACGGAGGGGGGTCCGAGCAGTACTTC. Translated, it gives CASSSTNGGGSEQYF. The chain employs TRBV12-3 or TRBV12-4 and TRBJ2-7; D assignment may be TRBD1 or TRBD2 (6 bases each). This CDR3 is built from 15 residues. V dropped 4 bases and J dropped 6 bases, with 19 bases sitting between them.

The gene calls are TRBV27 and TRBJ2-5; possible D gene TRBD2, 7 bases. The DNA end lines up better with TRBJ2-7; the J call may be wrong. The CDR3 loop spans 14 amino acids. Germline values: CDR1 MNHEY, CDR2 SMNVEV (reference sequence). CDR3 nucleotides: TGTGCCAGCAGTTTCGGGGGGCCCAACTACGAGCAGTACTTC. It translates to CASSFGGPNYEQYF.

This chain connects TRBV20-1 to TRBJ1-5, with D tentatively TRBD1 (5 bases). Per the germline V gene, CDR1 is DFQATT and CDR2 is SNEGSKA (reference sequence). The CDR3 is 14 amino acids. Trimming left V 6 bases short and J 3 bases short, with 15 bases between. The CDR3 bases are TGCAGTGCCCCACGTAGGGACTCCAATCAGCCCCAGCATTTT. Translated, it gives CSAPRRDSNQPQHF.